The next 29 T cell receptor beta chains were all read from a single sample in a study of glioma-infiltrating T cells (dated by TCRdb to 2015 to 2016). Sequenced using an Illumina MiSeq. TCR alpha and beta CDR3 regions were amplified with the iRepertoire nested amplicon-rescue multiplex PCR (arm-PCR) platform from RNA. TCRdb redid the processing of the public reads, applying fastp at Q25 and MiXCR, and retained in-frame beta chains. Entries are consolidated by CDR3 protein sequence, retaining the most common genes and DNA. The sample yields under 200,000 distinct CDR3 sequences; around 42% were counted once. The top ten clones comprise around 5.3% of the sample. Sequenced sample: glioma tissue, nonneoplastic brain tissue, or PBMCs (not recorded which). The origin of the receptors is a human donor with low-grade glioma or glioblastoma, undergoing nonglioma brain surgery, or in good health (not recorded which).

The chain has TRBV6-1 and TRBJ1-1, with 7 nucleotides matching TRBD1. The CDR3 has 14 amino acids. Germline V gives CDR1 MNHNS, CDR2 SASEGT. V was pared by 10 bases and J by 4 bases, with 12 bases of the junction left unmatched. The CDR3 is CAIKAPDRFTEAFF. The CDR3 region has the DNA TGTGCCATCAAGGCCCCGGACAGGTTCACTGAAGCTTTCTTT.

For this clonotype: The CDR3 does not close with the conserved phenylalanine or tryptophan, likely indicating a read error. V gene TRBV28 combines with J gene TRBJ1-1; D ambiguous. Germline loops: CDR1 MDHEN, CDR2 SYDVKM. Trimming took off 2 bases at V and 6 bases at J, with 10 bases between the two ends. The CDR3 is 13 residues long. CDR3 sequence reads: CASSLVMVSEAFL. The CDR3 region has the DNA TGTGCCAGCAGTTTAGTAATGGTTTCTGAAGCTTTCCTT.

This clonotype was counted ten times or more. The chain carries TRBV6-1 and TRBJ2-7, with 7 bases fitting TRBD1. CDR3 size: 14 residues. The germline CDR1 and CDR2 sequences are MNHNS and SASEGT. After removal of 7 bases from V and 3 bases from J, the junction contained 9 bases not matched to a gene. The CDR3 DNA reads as TGTGCCAGCAACCCCACGGGACAGTTCTACGAGCAGTACTTC. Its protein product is CASNPTGQFYEQYF.

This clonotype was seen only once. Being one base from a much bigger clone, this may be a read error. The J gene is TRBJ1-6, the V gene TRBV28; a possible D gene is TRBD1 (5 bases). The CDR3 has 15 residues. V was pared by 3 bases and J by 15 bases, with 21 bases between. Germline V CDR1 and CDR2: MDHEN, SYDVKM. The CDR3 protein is CASSFTGTRIARLHF. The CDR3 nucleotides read TGTGCCAGCAGTTTCACCGGGACTAGAATAGCACGCCTCCACTTT.

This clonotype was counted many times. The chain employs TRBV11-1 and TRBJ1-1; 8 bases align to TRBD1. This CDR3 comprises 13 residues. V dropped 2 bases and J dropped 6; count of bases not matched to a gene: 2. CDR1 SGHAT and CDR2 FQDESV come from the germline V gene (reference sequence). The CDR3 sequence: CASSLQGAAEAFF. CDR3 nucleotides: TGTGCCAGCAGCTTACAGGGGGCGGCTGAAGCTTTCTTT.

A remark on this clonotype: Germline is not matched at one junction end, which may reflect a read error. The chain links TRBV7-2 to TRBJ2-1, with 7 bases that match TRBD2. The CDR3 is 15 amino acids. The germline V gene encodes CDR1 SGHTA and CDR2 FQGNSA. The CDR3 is CASSLTLAAYNEKFF. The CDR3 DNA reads TGTGCCAGCAGCTTAACCCTAGCGGCGTACAATGAGAAGTTCTTC.

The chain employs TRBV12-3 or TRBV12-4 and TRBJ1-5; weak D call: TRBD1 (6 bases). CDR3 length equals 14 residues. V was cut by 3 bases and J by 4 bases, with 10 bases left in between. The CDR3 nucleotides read TGTGCCAGCAGTTTCAGGGGTGGAAATCAGCCCCAGCATTTT. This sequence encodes CASSFRGGNQPQHF.

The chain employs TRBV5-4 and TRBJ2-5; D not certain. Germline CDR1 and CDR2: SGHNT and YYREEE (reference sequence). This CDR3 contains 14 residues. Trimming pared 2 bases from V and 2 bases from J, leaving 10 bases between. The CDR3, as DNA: TGTGCCAGCAGCTTCAGGAGTCATCAAGAGACCCAGTACTTC. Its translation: CASSFRSHQETQYF.

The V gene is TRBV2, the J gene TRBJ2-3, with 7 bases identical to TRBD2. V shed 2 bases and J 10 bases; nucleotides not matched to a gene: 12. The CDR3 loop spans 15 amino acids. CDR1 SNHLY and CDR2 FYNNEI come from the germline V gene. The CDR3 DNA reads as TGTGCCAGCAGTGAAACTTTACTAGCGTCGGAATCGCAGTATTTT. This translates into CASSETLLASESQYF.

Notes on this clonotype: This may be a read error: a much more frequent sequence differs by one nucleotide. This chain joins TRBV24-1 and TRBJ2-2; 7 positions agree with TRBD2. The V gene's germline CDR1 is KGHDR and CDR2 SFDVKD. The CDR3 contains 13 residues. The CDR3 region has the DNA TGTGCCACAGCGGGACCAAACACCGGGGGGCTGTTTTTT. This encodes CATAGPNTGGLFF.

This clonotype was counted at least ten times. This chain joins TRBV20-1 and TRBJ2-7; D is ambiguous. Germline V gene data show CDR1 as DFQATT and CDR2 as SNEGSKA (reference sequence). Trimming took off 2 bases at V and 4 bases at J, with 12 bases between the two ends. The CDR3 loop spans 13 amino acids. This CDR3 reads CSARTLYGYEQYF. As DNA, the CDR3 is TGCAGTGCTAGAACACTGTACGGGTACGAGCAGTACTTC.

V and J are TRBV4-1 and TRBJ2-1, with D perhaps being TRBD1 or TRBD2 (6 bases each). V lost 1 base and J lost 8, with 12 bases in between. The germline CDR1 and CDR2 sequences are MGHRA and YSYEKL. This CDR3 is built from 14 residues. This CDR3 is CASSQVPRGHEQFF. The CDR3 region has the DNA TGCGCCAGCAGCCAAGTTCCCCGGGGGCATGAGCAGTTCTTC.

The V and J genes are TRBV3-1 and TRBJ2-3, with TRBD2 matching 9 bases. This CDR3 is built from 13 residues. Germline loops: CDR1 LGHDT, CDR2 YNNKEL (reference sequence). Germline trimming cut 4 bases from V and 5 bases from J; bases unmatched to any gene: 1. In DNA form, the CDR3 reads TGTGCCAGCAGCCCACTAGCGGGAGATACGCAGTATTTT. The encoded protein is CASSPLAGDTQYF.

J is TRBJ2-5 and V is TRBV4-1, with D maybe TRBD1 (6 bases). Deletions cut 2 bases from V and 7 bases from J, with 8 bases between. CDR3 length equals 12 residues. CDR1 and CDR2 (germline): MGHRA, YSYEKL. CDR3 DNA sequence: TGCGCCAGCAGCCAATTAGGGGGGACCCAGTACTTC. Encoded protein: CASSQLGGTQYF.

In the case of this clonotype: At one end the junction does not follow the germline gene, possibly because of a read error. In DNA, the CDR3 is TGTGCCAGCAGTTTAACCACGGCCGGGTCCTATGGATACACCTTC. This translates into CASSLTTAGSYGYTF. The chain is built from TRBV7-9 and TRBJ1-2, with no clear D. This CDR3 region has 15 residues. Germline values: CDR1 SEHNR, CDR2 FQNEAQ (reference sequence).

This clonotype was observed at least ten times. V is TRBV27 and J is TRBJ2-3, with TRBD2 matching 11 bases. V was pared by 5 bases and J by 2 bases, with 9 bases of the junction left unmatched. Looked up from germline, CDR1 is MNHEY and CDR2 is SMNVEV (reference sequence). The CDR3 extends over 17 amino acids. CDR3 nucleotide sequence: TGTGCCAGCAGTACCCGACTAGCGGGAACGTTCACAGATACGCAGTATTTT. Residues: CASSTRLAGTFTDTQYF.

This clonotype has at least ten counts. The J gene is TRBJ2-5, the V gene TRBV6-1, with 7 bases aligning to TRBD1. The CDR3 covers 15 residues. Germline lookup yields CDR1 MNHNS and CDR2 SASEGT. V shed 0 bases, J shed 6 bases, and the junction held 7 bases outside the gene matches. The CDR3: CASSEALTGSQTQYF. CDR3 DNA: TGTGCCAGCAGTGAAGCGTTGACAGGGAGCCAGACCCAGTACTTC.

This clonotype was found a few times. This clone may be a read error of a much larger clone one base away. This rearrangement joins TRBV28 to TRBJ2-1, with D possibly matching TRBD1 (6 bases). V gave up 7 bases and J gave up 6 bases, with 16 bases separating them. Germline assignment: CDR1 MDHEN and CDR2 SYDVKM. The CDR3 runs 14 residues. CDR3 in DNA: TGTGCCAGCACAAAAGGGGGAAAGTTCAATGAGCAGTTCTTC. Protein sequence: CASTKGGKFNEQFF. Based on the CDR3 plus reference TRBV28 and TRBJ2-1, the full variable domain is DVKVTQSSRYLVKRTGEKVFLECVQDMDHENMFWYRQDPGLGLRLIYFSYDVKMKEKGDIPEGYSVSREKKERFSLILESASTNQTSMYLCASTKGGKFNEQFFGPGTRLTVL.

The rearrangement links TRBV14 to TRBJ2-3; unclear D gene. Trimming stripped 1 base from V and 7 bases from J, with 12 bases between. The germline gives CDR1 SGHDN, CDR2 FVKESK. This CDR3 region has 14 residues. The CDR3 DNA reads TGTGCCAGCAGCCAAGGTCTTCTATTGAATACGCAGTATTTT. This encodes CASSQGLLLNTQYF.

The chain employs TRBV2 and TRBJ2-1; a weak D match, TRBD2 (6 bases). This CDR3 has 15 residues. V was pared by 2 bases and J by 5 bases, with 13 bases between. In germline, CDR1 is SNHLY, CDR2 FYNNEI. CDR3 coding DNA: TGTGCCAGCAGTGAATCCGGGGGTAGTCACAATGAGCAGTTCTTC. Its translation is CASSESGGSHNEQFF.

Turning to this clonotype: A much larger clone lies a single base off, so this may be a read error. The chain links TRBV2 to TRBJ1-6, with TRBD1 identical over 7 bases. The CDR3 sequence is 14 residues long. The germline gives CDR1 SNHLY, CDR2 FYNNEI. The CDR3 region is CASREGTANSPIHF. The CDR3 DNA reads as TGTGCCAGCAGGGAAGGGACAGCCAATTCACCCATCCACTTT.

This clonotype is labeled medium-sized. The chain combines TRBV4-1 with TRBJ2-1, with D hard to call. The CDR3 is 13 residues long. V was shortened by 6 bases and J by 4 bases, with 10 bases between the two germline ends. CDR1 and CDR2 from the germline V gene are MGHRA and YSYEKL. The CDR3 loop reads CASSHGVYNEQFF. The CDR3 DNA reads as TGCGCCAGCAGTCATGGGGTGTACAATGAGCAGTTCTTC.

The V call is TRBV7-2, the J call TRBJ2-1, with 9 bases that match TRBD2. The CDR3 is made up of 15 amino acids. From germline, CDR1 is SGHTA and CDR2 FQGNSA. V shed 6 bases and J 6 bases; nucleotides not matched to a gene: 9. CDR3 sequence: CASSWTSEGANEQFF. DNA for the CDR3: TGTGCCAGCAGTTGGACTAGCGAGGGGGCCAATGAGCAGTTCTTC.

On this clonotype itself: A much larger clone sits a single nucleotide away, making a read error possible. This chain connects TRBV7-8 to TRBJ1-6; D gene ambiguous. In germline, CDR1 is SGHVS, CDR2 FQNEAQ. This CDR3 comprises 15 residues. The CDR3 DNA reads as TGTCCCAGCAGCTTGAGGAGCTCCTATAATTCACCCCTCCACTTT. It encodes CPSSLRSSYNSPLHF.

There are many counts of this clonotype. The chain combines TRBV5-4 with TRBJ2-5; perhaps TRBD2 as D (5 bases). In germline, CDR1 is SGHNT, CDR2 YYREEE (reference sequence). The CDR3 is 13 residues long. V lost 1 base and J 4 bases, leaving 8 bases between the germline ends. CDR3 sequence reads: CASSLTGLETQYF. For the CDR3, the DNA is TGTGCCAGCAGCTTGACCGGACTAGAGACCCAGTACTTC.

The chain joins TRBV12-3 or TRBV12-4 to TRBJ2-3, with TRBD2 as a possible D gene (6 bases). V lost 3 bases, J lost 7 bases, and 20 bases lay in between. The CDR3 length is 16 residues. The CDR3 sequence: CASSLGGGGITYTQYF. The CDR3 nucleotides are TGTGCCAGCAGTTTGGGGGGAGGCGGAATTACATATACGCAGTATTTT.

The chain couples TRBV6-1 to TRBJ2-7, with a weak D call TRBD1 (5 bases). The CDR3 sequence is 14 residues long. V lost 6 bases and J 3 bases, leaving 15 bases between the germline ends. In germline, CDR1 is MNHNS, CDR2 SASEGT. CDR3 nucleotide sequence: TGTGCCAGCAGCCCCAGACAGCCCCACTACGAGCAGTACTTC. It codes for CASSPRQPHYEQYF.

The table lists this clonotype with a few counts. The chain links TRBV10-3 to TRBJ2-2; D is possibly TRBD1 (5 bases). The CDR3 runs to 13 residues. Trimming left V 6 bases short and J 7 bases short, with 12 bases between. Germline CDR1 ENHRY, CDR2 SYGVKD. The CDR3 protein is CAISPQGNGELFF. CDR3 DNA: TGTGCCATCAGCCCTCAGGGAAACGGGGAGCTGTTTTTT.

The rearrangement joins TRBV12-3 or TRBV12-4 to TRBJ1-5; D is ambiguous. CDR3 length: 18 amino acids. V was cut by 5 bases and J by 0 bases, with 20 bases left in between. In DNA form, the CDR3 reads TGTGCCAGCAGTCTCGACGGGTGGGAGCCTGATAGCAATCAGCCCCAGCATTTT. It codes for CASSLDGWEPDSNQPQHF.